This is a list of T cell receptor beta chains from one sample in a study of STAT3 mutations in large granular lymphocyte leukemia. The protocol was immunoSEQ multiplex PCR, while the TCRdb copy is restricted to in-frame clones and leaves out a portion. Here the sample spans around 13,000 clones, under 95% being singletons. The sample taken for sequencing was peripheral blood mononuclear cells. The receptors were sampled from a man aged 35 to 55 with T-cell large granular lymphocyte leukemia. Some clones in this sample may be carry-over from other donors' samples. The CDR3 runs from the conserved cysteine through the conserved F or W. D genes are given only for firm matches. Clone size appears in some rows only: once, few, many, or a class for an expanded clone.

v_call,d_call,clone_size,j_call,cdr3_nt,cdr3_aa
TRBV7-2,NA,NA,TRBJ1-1,TGTGCCAGCAGCTTAGGAGGGGTAAGCACTGAAGCTTTCTTT,CASSLGGVSTEAFF
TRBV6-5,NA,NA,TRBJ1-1,TGTGCCAGCAGTTACGATCGGGGAGGGACTGAAGCTTTCTTT,CASSYDRGGTEAFF
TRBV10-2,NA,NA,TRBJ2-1,TGCGCCAGCAGCGGGACCTTTGTCTCCTACAATGAGCAGTTCTTC,CASSGTFVSYNEQFF
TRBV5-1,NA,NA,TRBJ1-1,TGCGCCAGCAGCCCTTCCCCACGGGGGCTATTGAACACTGAAGCTTTCTTT,CASSPSPRGLLNTEAFF
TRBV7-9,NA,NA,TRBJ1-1,TGTGCCAGCAGCTGGCTCCGGGACACGAAACTTATGAACACTGAAGCTTTCTTT,CASSWLRDTKLMNTEAFF
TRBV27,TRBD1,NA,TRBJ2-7,TGTGCCAGCAGCCCGGGACAGGGTTACGAGCAGTACTTC,CASSPGQGYEQYF
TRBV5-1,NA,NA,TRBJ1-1,TGCGCCAGCAGCCACTCACAGGAATCCGAAGCTTTCTTT,CASSHSQESEAFF
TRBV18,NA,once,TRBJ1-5,TGTGCCAGCTCACGGGGGACGGTCGATAGCAATCAGCCCCAGCATTTT,CASSRGTVDSNQPQHF
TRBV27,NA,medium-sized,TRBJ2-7,TGTGCCAGCAGTCCCACCTCAGGGGGGGAGCAGTACTTC,CASSPTSGGEQYF
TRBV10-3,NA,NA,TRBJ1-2,TGTGCCATCAGGGAACTTATTAACTATGGCTACACCTTC,CAIRELINYGYTF
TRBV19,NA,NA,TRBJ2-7,TGTGCCAGTAGTATCGTCAGGGGCGACGAGCAGTACTTC,CASSIVRGDEQYF
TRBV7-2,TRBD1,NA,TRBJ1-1,TGTGCCAGCAGCTTAGGACCCCAGGGGGCCGGCACTGAAGCTTTCTTT,CASSLGPQGAGTEAFF
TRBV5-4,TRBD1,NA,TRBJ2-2,TGTGCCAGCAGTTCCTACGGGACAGCCGTCACCGGGGAGCTGTTTTTT,CASSSYGTAVTGELFF
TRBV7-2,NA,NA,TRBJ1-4,TGTGCCAGCAGCCACCAGAACGGGGGTAGGGAAAAACTGTTTTTT,CASSHQNGGREKLFF
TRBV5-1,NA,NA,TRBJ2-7,TGCGCCAGCAGCCCTCTAGCGGACAGCTCCTACGAGCAGTACTTC,CASSPLADSSYEQYF
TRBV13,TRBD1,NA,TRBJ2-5,TGTGCCAGCAGCTTAGCGGGATGGACAGGGGGCGAGGAGACCCAGTACTTC,CASSLAGWTGGEETQYF
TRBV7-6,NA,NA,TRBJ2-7,TGTGCCAGCAGCTTAGGAAAGGGAGGTGAGCAGTACTTC,CASSLGKGGEQYF
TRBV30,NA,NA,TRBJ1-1,TGTGCCTGGAGTACGGTGGGCACTGAAGCTTTCTTT,CAWSTVGTEAFF
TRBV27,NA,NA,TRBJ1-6,TGTGCCAGCAGTTTGCGCTCGCCAACTTACGGGGAAGGGAATTCACCCCTCCACTTT,CASSLRSPTYGEGNSPLHF
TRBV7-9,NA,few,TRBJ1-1,TGTGCCAGCAGCTTAGCGAGGGGGGGAACTGAAGCTTTCTTT,CASSLARGGTEAFF
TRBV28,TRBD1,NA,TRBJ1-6,TGTGCCAGCAGCGGGACAGGGGGTTCACCCCTCCACTTT,CASSGTGGSPLHF
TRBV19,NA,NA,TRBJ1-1,TGTGCCAGCAAGGCGGTTAACACTGAAGCTTTCTTT,CASKAVNTEAFF
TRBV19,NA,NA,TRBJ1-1,TGTGCCAGTAGTATAGCGACGAACACTGAAGCTTTCTTT,CASSIATNTEAFF
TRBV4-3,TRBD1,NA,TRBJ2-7,TGCGCCAGCAGCCAAGATGGGACAGGGGAAGAGCAGTACTTC,CASSQDGTGEEQYF
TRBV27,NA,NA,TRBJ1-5,TGTGCCAGCAGTTCGGAGGGACCGCGGGGCAATCAGCCCCAGCATTTT,CASSSEGPRGNQPQHF
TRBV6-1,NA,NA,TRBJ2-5,TGTGCCGGGTCGGACTGGACGTGGACCCAGTACTTC,CAGSDWTWTQYF
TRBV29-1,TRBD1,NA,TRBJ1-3,TGCAGCGCTCAAGGGGACAGACCTGGAAACACCATATATTTT,CSAQGDRPGNTIYF
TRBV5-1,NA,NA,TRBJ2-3,TGCGCCAGCAGCTTCCCCGGGGACGATACGCAGTATTTT,CASSFPGDDTQYF